This TCR beta chain is drawn from a study of T cells in Graves' hyperthyroidism and ophthalmopathy. The length of the CDR3 is 15 residues. Germline V CDR1 and CDR2: DFQATT, SNEGSKA (reference sequence). Deletions cut 1 base from V and 0 bases from J, with 11 bases between. This clonotype was recorded at least ten times. Subjects aged 18 to 65 presented with newly diagnosed hyperthyroidism of less than 2 months' duration. Regions amplified from RNA transcripts were the TCR beta CDR3 regions. The TCR CDR3 first-round RT-PCR relied on the HTBI primer set. TCRdb reprocessed the multiplex PCR reads via MiXCR and lists one record per CDR3 protein. The sample contains about 400,000 distinct CDR3 sequences, approximately 14% of which appear only once.

The source of this sequence is a woman between 18 and 30 years old with Graves' hyperthyroidism. The sequencing sample was made of blood. The rearrangement joins TRBV20-1 to TRBJ2-3, with a weak D call TRBD2 (5 bases). CDR3 residues: CSARAGRTSTDTQYF. Here the CDR3 DNA reads TGCAGTGCTAGAGCTGGGAGAACTAGCACAGATACGCAGTATTTT.